This entry is about one T cell receptor (beta chain). In the original processing: From reference gene primer amplification, estimates of nucleated cell counts were derived. The protocol was immunoSEQ multiplex PCR, while the TCRdb copy is restricted to in-frame clones and leaves out a portion. V, J and clone size are taken as reported in that table, and D and trimming were inferred from the DNA itself. The repertoire includes a few hundred thousand clones, about 80% of them detected once, and around 3.6% sits in the top ten. The CDR3 is 16 amino acids. The V segment lost 0 bases and the J segment 2 bases; nucleotides outside the gene matches: 7. Germline values: CDR1 SGHNT, CDR2 YYREEE (reference sequence). Two negative PCRs, clearance, or symptom resolution were required of recovered Cohort 3 donors. These data come from a study of blood T cell repertoires in COVID-19. Study details: Sample material is recorded as cDNA or gDNA derived from T cells, B-cell-depleted T cells, or PBMCs.

The receptor's source is a man aged 45-65 years who had recovered from COVID-19. The sequencing input was PBMCs or T cells enriched from blood (not recorded which). The genes are TRBV5-4 and TRBJ2-7; TRBD2 agrees at 8 bases. CDR3 bases: TGTGCCAGCAGCTTGGACTTAGCGGGGTCTACCTACGAGCAGTACTTC. This translates into CASSLDLAGSTYEQYF. Full variable domain (outside the CDR3, taken from reference TRBV5-4 and TRBJ2-7): ETGVTQSPTHLIKTRGQQVTLRCSSQSGHNTVSWYQQALGQGPQFIFQYYREEENGRGNFPPRFSGLQFPNYSSELNVNALELDDSALYLCASSLDLAGSTYEQYFGPGTRLTVT.